These T cell receptor beta chains were read from a single sample in a study of T cell changes during pregnancy in multiple sclerosis. Profiled with immunoSEQ multiplex PCR; TCRdb holds only in-frame clones, not every one. The repertoire holds 60,000 or so clones, with about 91% as singletons. The sequenced sample was peripheral blood, obtained before pregnancy. These receptors were obtained from a female donor with multiple sclerosis, enrolled in a pregnancy study. CDR3s include the opening cysteine and the closing phenylalanine or tryptophan. Each record gives: V gene, D gene, clone size, J gene, CDR3 DNA, CDR3 protein. A D gene is named only where the DNA matches it firmly. Only some rows state a clone size, as once, few, many or a class for expanded clones.

>TRBV5-1|-|-|TRBJ1-1
TGCGCCAGCAGCTTGGACGGGGGCACTGAAGCTTTCTTT
CASSLDGGTEAFF
>TRBV7-2|-|-|TRBJ2-4
TGTGCCAGCAGCTTAAGTCCGCAGAACATTCAGTACTTC
CASSLSPQNIQYF
>TRBV11-2|TRBD1|-|TRBJ1-5
TGTGCCAGCAGCCCCGACAGGGCAGATCAGCCCCAGCATTTT
CASSPDRADQPQHF
>TRBV11-3|-|few|TRBJ1-1
TGTGCCAGCAGCTTACAGGGATACACTGAAGCTTTCTTT
CASSLQGYTEAFF
>TRBV6-5|TRBD2|-|TRBJ2-1
TGTGCCAGCAGATCTAGCGGGGGAGATTACAATGAGCAGTTCTTC
CASRSSGGDYNEQFF
>TRBV19|-|-|TRBJ1-6
TGTGCCAGTAGTACCCAGGGAACCTCCTATAATTCACCCCTCCACTTT
CASSTQGTSYNSPLHF
>TRBV2|TRBD1|-|TRBJ2-3
TGTGCCAGCAGTTATACAGGGGGGGATACGCAGTATTTT
CASSYTGGDTQYF
>TRBV30|TRBD1|-|TRBJ2-5
TGTGCCTGGAGCACACGACAGGGTCAAGGGGAGACCCAGTACTTC
CAWSTRQGQGETQYF
>TRBV29-1|-|-|TRBJ1-2
TGCAGCGTTACTACAGGGAGCTATGGCTACACCTTC
CSVTTGSYGYTF
>TRBV6-5|-|-|TRBJ2-4
TGTGCCAGCGGCGAGGGGGGGCCGGGGATTCAGTACTTC
CASGEGGPGIQYF
>TRBV6-6|TRBD1|-|TRBJ2-5
TGTGCCAGCAGTTACCCGACCGGGACAGGAAAAGAGACCCAGTACTTC
CASSYPTGTGKETQYF
>TRBV5-6|TRBD1|-|TRBJ1-4
TGTGCCAGCAGCCGCCGGGACAGCAACCGTTTTAATGAAAAACTGTTTTTT
CASSRRDSNRFNEKLFF